Listed below are T cell receptor beta chains from one sample, sequenced in a study of T cell repertoires in cytomegalovirus infection. TCRdb processed the reads anew with MiXCR; each CDR3 protein has one entry. The table lists 490,000 or so distinct CDR3 sequences, around 11% of them singletons. Sequencing input: PBMCs. The receptors come from a human donor in good health (CMV status not recorded). Some clones in this sample may be carry-over from other donors' samples. CDR3s include the opening cysteine and the closing phenylalanine or tryptophan. Each record gives: CDR3 length, D gene, V gene, J gene, clone size, CDR3 protein, CDR3 DNA. D genes are given only for firm matches. Only part of the rows carry a size: once, few, many, or a class if the clone is expanded.

16	TRBD2	TRBV7-8	TRBJ2-5	many	CASSLVRLAPQETQYF	TGTGCCAGCAGCTTAGTTCGACTAGCGCCACAAGAGACCCAGTACTTC
14	.	TRBV7-9	TRBJ2-2	many	CASSPDYYTGELFF	TGTGCCAGCAGCCCGGACTACTACACCGGGGAGCTGTTTTTT
15	.	TRBV7-9	TRBJ1-2	many	CASSAPPGEDYGYTF	TGTGCCAGCAGCGCTCCCCCCGGGGAGGACTATGGCTACACCTTC
17	TRBD2	TRBV7-9	TRBJ2-1	many	CASSLETGLAGLGEQFF	TGTGCCAGCAGCTTAGAGACCGGACTAGCGGGCCTCGGGGAGCAGTTCTTC
15	.	TRBV7-8	TRBJ2-3	.	CASSLARSSTDTQYF	TGTGCCAGCAGCTTAGCACGGTCTAGCACAGATACGCAGTATTTT
15	TRBD1	TRBV10-2	TRBJ1-5	many	CASRSGQGSNQPQHF	TGCGCCAGCAGGTCGGGACAGGGAAGCAATCAGCCCCAGCATTTT
16	.	TRBV11-2	TRBJ2-7	many	CASSPPQGGTAYEQYF	TGTGCCAGCAGCCCCCCCCAGGGCGGAACCGCCTACGAGCAGTACTTC
15	.	TRBV27	TRBJ2-5	few	CASSLLPRAQETQYF	TGTGCCAGCAGTTTATTGCCGCGGGCACAAGAGACCCAGTACTTC
17	TRBD2	TRBV27	TRBJ2-7	many	CASSLSRRLAGGYEQYF	TGTGCCAGCAGTTTATCGAGACGACTAGCGGGAGGCTACGAGCAGTACTTC
15	TRBD2	TRBV18	TRBJ2-7	many	CASSHGTSGSNEQYF	TGTGCCAGCTCACACGGGACTAGCGGGAGCAACGAGCAGTACTTC
15	.	TRBV12-3/TRBV12-4	TRBJ1-6	many	CASQVTGSNNSPLHF	TGTGCCAGCCAAGTTACAGGGTCTAATAATTCACCCCTCCACTTT
15	.	TRBV5-4	TRBJ1-1	few	CASSPLQGLNTEAFF	TGTGCCAGCAGCCCTTTACAGGGTTTGAACACTGAAGCTTTCTTT
14	.	TRBV9	TRBJ1-4	.	CASSVPGTSEKLFF	TGTGCCAGCAGCGTCCCAGGGACCTCGGAAAAACTGTTTTTT
16	.	TRBV5-5	TRBJ2-2	many	CASSLGGGIDTGELFF	TGTGCCAGCAGCTTGGGTGGGGGAATCGACACCGGGGAGCTGTTTTTT
13	.	TRBV29-1	TRBJ1-1	.	CSVAQGPDTEAFF	TGCAGCGTTGCACAGGGACCGGACACTGAAGCTTTCTTT
16	TRBD1	TRBV20-1	TRBJ1-2	.	CSAFSGTGDPGYGYTF	TGCAGTGCTTTCAGCGGGACAGGGGACCCAGGGTATGGCTACACCTTC
12	.	TRBV29-1	TRBJ2-1	few	CSVGADYNEQFF	TGCAGCGTTGGTGCAGACTACAATGAGCAGTTCTTC
19	.	TRBV7-9	TRBJ1-3	few	CASSLRGQVLSSSGNTIYF	TGTGCCAGCAGCTTAAGGGGCCAGGTTCTTTCCAGCTCTGGAAACACCATATATTTT
15	TRBD2	TRBV5-4	TRBJ2-1	many	CASSPYRGSGNEQFF	TGTGCCAGCAGCCCTTATCGCGGGAGTGGTAATGAGCAGTTCTTC
15	TRBD2	TRBV3-1	TRBJ2-1	many	CASSQSGRSYNEQFF	TGTGCCAGCAGCCAAAGCGGGAGGTCCTACAATGAGCAGTTCTTC
13	.	TRBV27	TRBJ1-1	many	CASSHGENTEAFF	TGTGCCAGCAGTCACGGGGAGAACACTGAAGCTTTCTTT
15	.	TRBV24-1	TRBJ2-5	few	CATSDPAQSQETQYF	TGTGCCACCAGTGACCCCGCCCAGTCTCAAGAGACCCAGTACTTC
13	.	TRBV7-9	TRBJ2-1	many	CASSHRLDNEQFF	TGTGCCAGCAGCCACCGACTAGACAATGAGCAGTTCTTC
15	TRBD1	TRBV6-1	TRBJ2-7	.	CASSAVGQGAYEQYF	TGTGCCAGCAGTGCGGTCGGGCAGGGGGCGTACGAGCAGTACTTC
14	TRBD1	TRBV10-2	TRBJ1-2	few	CASSELRTGNGYTF	TGCGCCAGCAGTGAGCTAAGGACAGGGAATGGCTACACCTTC
13	.	TRBV7-9	TRBJ2-3	.	CASSLGSFDTQYF	TGTGCCAGCAGCTTAGGTTCTTTTGATACGCAGTATTTT
11	TRBD1	TRBV29-1	TRBJ1-3	many	CSVAGTGNIYF	TGCAGCGTTGCCGGGACAGGGAACATATATTTT
17	TRBD2	TRBV12-3/TRBV12-4	TRBJ2-1	many	CASSRLAGGPSYNEQFF	TGTGCCAGCAGTCGGCTAGCGGGAGGGCCGTCCTACAATGAGCAGTTCTTC
13	TRBD1	TRBV20-1	TRBJ1-2	few	CSARAGTGFGYTF	TGCAGTGCTAGAGCCGGGACAGGGTTTGGCTACACCTTC
13	.	TRBV6-1	TRBJ2-7	many	CASSEVRDYEQYF	TGTGCCAGCAGTGAAGTAAGGGACTACGAGCAGTACTTC
13	.	TRBV11-2	TRBJ2-7	many	CASSRRSAYEQYF	TGTGCCAGCAGCCGCCGTTCGGCGTACGAGCAGTACTTC
15	.	TRBV19	TRBJ1-1	many	CASTSLLDSNTEAFF	TGTGCCAGTACCTCCCTACTGGATTCGAACACTGAAGCTTTCTTT
16	.	TRBV20-1	TRBJ2-3	.	CSARDPGGFSTDTQYF	TGCAGTGCTAGAGATCCAGGCGGATTTAGCACAGATACGCAGTATTTT
14	.	TRBV19	TRBJ1-1	few	CASSKRAENTEAFF	TGTGCCAGTAGTAAGAGGGCGGAGAACACTGAAGCTTTCTTT
16	.	TRBV7-8	TRBJ2-7	medium-sized	CASSLETRGSSYEQYF	TGTGCCAGCAGCCTAGAAACCCGGGGTAGTTCCTACGAGCAGTACTTC
17	.	TRBV7-9	TRBJ2-7	.	CASSAQAGSRRSYEQYF	TGTGCCAGCAGCGCCCAGGCAGGGTCCCGTCGCTCCTACGAGCAGTACTTC
14	TRBD1	TRBV28	TRBJ1-4	many	CASRSDRGNEKLFF	TGTGCCAGCAGATCGGACAGGGGGAATGAAAAACTGTTTTTT
12	.	TRBV15	TRBJ1-5	few	CAVGPYNQPQHF	TGTGCCGTCGGGCCCTACAATCAGCCCCAGCATTTT
15	TRBD2	TRBV7-2	TRBJ2-1	many	CASSLVAGVFNEQFF	TGTGCCAGCAGCTTAGTCGCGGGAGTCTTCAATGAGCAGTTCTTC
13	.	TRBV19	TRBJ1-2	many	CASSIGTVYGYTF	TGTGCCAGTAGTATAGGAACGGTTTATGGCTACACCTTC
14	.	TRBV9	TRBJ1-5	many	CASGGGAGNQPQHF	TGTGCCAGTGGTGGGGGAGCGGGCAATCAGCCCCAGCATTTT
14	TRBD1	TRBV20-1	TRBJ1-5	few	CSALRGQWNQPQHF	TGCAGTGCTCTCAGGGGGCAATGGAATCAGCCCCAGCATTTT
21	TRBD1	TRBV28	TRBJ2-7	few	CASSLRIPGQGAQRTDYEQYF	TGTGCCAGCAGTTTAAGGATACCGGGACAGGGGGCCCAACGGACTGACTACGAGCAGTACTTC
13	.	TRBV20-1	TRBJ2-7	many	CSASGGAAYEQYF	TGCAGTGCTAGCGGCGGGGCAGCCTACGAGCAGTACTTC
13	TRBD2	TRBV7-8	TRBJ2-1	many	CASSLGREGVQFF	TGTGCCAGCAGCTTAGGGCGGGAGGGAGTGCAGTTCTTC
15	.	TRBV6-8	TRBJ1-1	.	CASSFSRTVNTEAFF	TGTGCCAGCAGTTTTTCCAGGACAGTGAACACTGAAGCTTTCTTT
17	TRBD2	TRBV5-4	TRBJ2-1	many	CASSWGLAGGPFNEQFF	TGTGCCAGCAGCTGGGGACTAGCGGGAGGGCCTTTCAATGAGCAGTTCTTC
13	.	TRBV7-9	TRBJ2-5	many	CASSLSIDETQYF	TGTGCCAGCAGCTTAAGTATCGACGAGACCCAGTACTTC
17	TRBD1	TRBV6-1	TRBJ2-1	many	CASSEALKGQARNEQFF	TGTGCCAGCAGTGAAGCGCTCAAGGGACAGGCCCGCAATGAGCAGTTCTTC
13	.	TRBV9	TRBJ1-1	.	CASSVTDRPEAFF	TGTGCCAGCAGCGTAACCGACAGGCCTGAAGCTTTCTTT
14	.	TRBV29-1	TRBJ2-2	few	CSVGGGDGTGELFF	TGCAGCGTGGGAGGGGGAGACGGAACCGGGGAGCTGTTTTTT
15	.	TRBV20-1	TRBJ2-6	many	CSARDPRGGANVLTF	TGCAGTGCTAGAGACCCCAGGGGTGGGGCCAACGTCCTGACTTTC
13	.	TRBV30	TRBJ2-2	many	CAWSVLVAGELFF	TGTGCCTGGAGTGTACTAGTCGCCGGGGAGCTGTTTTTT
15	.	TRBV7-2	TRBJ2-3	many	CASSRTGLHTDTQYF	TGTGCCAGCAGCCGTACGGGACTCCACACAGATACGCAGTATTTT
16	.	TRBV4-1	TRBJ2-7	many	CASSQDRGRGSYEQYF	TGCGCCAGCAGCCAAGATCGGGGGCGAGGATCCTACGAGCAGTACTTC
15	TRBD2	TRBV4-2	TRBJ2-1	many	CASSQDGRAGNEQFF	TGTGCCAGCAGCCAAGATGGGAGGGCTGGTAATGAGCAGTTCTTC